The 15 T cell receptor beta chains in this list originate from one sample, sequenced in a study of blood T cell repertoires in COVID-19. Repertoires were generated with immunoSEQ multiplex PCR, while TCRdb's copy carries only in-frame clones and drops some. The table records over 130,000 clones, roughly nine tenths of them present only once. The specimen sequenced was peripheral blood. These receptors were obtained from a human donor with COVID-19, enrolled during active disease. The donor label of this sample is uncertain.

The chain uses TRBV6-6 and TRBJ2-3; tentative D call: TRBD1 (6 bases). Germline V CDR1 and CDR2: MNHNY, SVGAGI (reference sequence). V shed 2 bases and J shed 5 bases, with 14 bases lying between them. CDR3 size: 15 residues. The CDR3 DNA is TGTGCCAGCAGTTACCCGGGACAAAACCTAGATACGCAGTATTTT. Amino acid sequence: CASSYPGQNLDTQYF.

The chain joins TRBV2 to TRBJ1-2; tentatively, D is TRBD1 (5 bases). Germline CDR1 reads SNHLY; CDR2 reads FYNNEI. V lost 7 bases and J 3 bases, leaving 6 bases between the germline ends. The CDR3 spans 11 residues. The CDR3: CASTGDYGYTF. The CDR3, as DNA: TGTGCCAGCACGGGGGACTATGGCTACACCTTC.

The V gene is TRBV7-9, the J gene TRBJ1-1; D might be TRBD1 (5 bases). This CDR3 is built from 14 residues. V was shortened by 5 bases and J by 6 bases, with 16 bases between the two germline ends. The V gene's germline CDR1 is SEHNR and CDR2 FQNEAQ (reference sequence). CDR3 amino acids: CASSHRGSQAEAFF. For the CDR3, the DNA is TGTGCCAGCAGCCATCGGGGGTCCCAGGCTGAAGCTTTCTTT.

The chain links TRBV5-1 to TRBJ1-2; a weak D match, TRBD1 (5 bases). V shed 0 bases and J shed 6 bases, with 12 bases lying between them. This CDR3 is 14 amino acids long. Germline-derived CDR1 and CDR2 are SGHRS and YFSETQ. The CDR3 sequence is CASSLVGGADGYTF. The CDR3 region has the DNA TGCGCCAGCAGCTTGGTCGGAGGGGCGGATGGCTACACCTTC.

CDR3 residues: CASSFLGTGGGYTF. The DNA of the CDR3 is TGCGCCAGCAGCTTCCTTGGGACAGGAGGAGGCTACACCTTC. The chain couples TRBV5-1 to TRBJ1-2, with TRBD1 matching 8 bases. The CDR3 runs 14 residues. The V gene's germline CDR1 is SGHRS and CDR2 YFSETQ. V was clipped by 2 bases and J by 8 bases; unmatched bases: 8. Drawing the rest from reference TRBV5-1 and TRBJ1-2, the complete variable domain is KAGVTQTPRYLIKTRGQQVTLSCSPISGHRSVSWYQQTPGQGLQFLFEYFSETQRNKGNFPGRFSGRQFSNSRSEMNVSTLELGDSALYLCASSFLGTGGGYTFGSGTRLTVV.

The chain links TRBV6-4 to TRBJ2-7, with 8 bases fitting TRBD2. The germline V gene encodes CDR1 MRHNA and CDR2 SNTAGT. The V gene end was trimmed by 4 bases and the J gene end by 0 bases; junction bases not matched to a gene: 5. The CDR3 extends over 15 amino acids. The CDR3, as DNA: TGTGCCAGCAGTGCTTTAGCGGGAAGCTCCTACGAGCAGTACTTC. Amino acids: CASSALAGSSYEQYF.

This chain links TRBV3-1 (or the pseudogene TRBV3-2) with TRBJ1-1; D is undetermined. The CDR3 loop spans 15 amino acids. Germline V CDR1 and CDR2: LGHDT, YNNKEL (reference sequence). Trimming removed 2 bases from V and 1 base from J, with 11 bases in between. This CDR3 is CASSQSTARNTEAFF. For the CDR3, the DNA is TGTGCCAGCAGCCAAAGCACAGCTCGGAACACTGAAGCTTTCTTT.

J is TRBJ2-1 and V is TRBV12-3 or TRBV12-4; D uncertain. Trimming pared 1 base from V and 9 bases from J, leaving 7 bases between. There are 12 residues in the CDR3. The CDR3 reads CASSLVPLEQFF. The CDR3 bases are TGTGCCAGCAGTTTAGTCCCCCTTGAGCAGTTCTTC.

As DNA, the CDR3 is TGCGCCAGCAGCTTGAGTATTACCAGAAAAGAGACCCAGTACTTC. Protein: CASSLSITRKETQYF. The chain couples TRBV5-1 to TRBJ2-5; D unresolved. V was pared by 1 base and J by 3 bases, with 13 bases between. From germline, CDR1 is SGHRS and CDR2 YFSETQ. This CDR3 spans 15 amino acids.

The chain recombines TRBV19 with TRBJ1-2; D may be TRBD1 (6 bases). Per germline, CDR1 LNHDA and CDR2 SQIVND (reference sequence). Deletions cut 5 bases from V and 1 base from J, with 11 bases between. This CDR3 comprises 14 residues. The CDR3 protein is CASSANRDNYGYTF. The CDR3 bases are TGTGCCAGTAGTGCAAACAGGGATAACTATGGCTACACCTTC.

This chain uses TRBV5-5 with TRBJ1-2, with 8 bases aligning to TRBD1. The junction had 5 bases not matched to a gene; V was cut back by 3 bases and J by 4 bases. Germline-derived CDR1 and CDR2 are SGHKS and YYEKEE (reference sequence). This CDR3 spans 14 amino acids. CDR3 sequence (DNA): TGTGCCAGCAGCTGGCAGGGGGCGGCCTATGGCTACACCTTC. Translated: CASSWQGAAYGYTF. The full variable domain, completed using reference TRBV5-5 and TRBJ1-2, is DAGVTQSPTHLIKTRGQQVTLRCSPISGHKSVSWYQQVLGQGPQFIFQYYEKEERGRGNFPDRFSARQFPNYSSELNVNALLLGDSALYLCASSWQGAAYGYTFGSGTRLTVV.

This clone was recorded only once. The chain recombines TRBV9 with TRBJ2-1; D not resolved. Germline-derived CDR1 and CDR2 are SGDLS and YYNGEE. The CDR3 is 14 amino acids. The V end was cut by 4 bases, the J end by 5 bases, with 13 bases between. DNA of the CDR3: TGTGCCAGCAGCCCGACAAACAAGCACAATGAGCAGTTCTTC. This encodes CASSPTNKHNEQFF.

The chain joins TRBV6-5 to TRBJ2-7, with D maybe TRBD1 (5 bases). Per the germline V gene, CDR1 is MNHEY and CDR2 is SVGAGI. The ends were cut back, 5 bases at V and 4 bases at J, with 15 bases in the middle. The CDR3 runs 14 residues. The CDR3 DNA reads as TGTGCCAGCAGTACAAACCGCAGGGCTTACGAGCAGTACTTC. This translates into CASSTNRRAYEQYF.

Regarding this clone: This sample also contains other DNA sequences that code for the same CDR3. The chain has TRBV6-5 and TRBJ2-7; D may be TRBD2 (6 bases). The CDR3 has 11 amino acids. The ends were cut back, 6 bases at V and 4 bases at J, with 7 bases in the middle. CDR1 is MNHEY, CDR2 SVGAGI, per germline. The CDR3: CASSRGYEQYF. The CDR3 coding sequence is TGTGCCAGCAGCCGGGGGTACGAGCAGTACTTC.

This chain uses TRBV3-1 (or the pseudogene TRBV3-2) with TRBJ2-7, with D perhaps matching TRBD2 (5 bases). Germline V gene lookup returns CDR1 LGHDT and CDR2 YNNKEL (reference sequence). The CDR3 totals 15 residues. V was trimmed by 1 base and J by 7 bases, leaving 17 bases between them. Here the CDR3 DNA reads TGTGCCAGCAGCCAAGTTGGCGCGGGTCCGGAAGAGCAGTACTTC. Protein sequence: CASSQVGAGPEEQYF.